A single sample is the source of the 28 T cell receptor beta chains below, sequenced in a study of T cell repertoires in cytomegalovirus infection. TCRdb processed the reads anew with MiXCR; each CDR3 protein has one entry. The sample holds 490,000 or so distinct CDR3 sequences; approximately 10% are singletons and the top ten take about 10%. Sequenced: PBMCs. Receptor source: a human donor in good health (CMV status not recorded). Some clones in this sample may be carry-over from other donors' samples.

The J gene is TRBJ1-6, the V gene TRBV15, with 10 positions matching TRBD1. The CDR3 spans 15 residues. Germline V gene sequence: CDR1 LNHNV, CDR2 YYDKDF (reference sequence). Trimming cost V 3 bases and J 8 bases; bases outside gene matches: 4. CDR3 sequence: CATSRVGTGDSPLHF. In DNA form, the CDR3 reads TGTGCCACCAGCAGGGTTGGGACAGGGGATTCACCCCTCCACTTT.

The sample holds a few counts of this clonotype. This sequence joins TRBV9 and TRBJ2-3; the D gene is possibly TRBD2 (7 bases). Germline V gene sequence: CDR1 SGDLS, CDR2 YYNGEE. V was shortened by 7 bases and J by 1 base, with 16 bases between the two germline ends. The CDR3 is 15 residues long. DNA of the CDR3: TGTGCCAGCGGGGGGGGCGGCCGGGGCACAGATACGCAGTATTTT. Amino acids: CASGGGGRGTDTQYF.

This chain uses TRBV7-3 with TRBJ1-2; maybe TRBD1 (6 bases). The CDR3 consists of 14 residues. Germline loops: CDR1 SGHTA, CDR2 FQGTGA. Trimming took off 5 bases at V and 6 bases at J, with 16 bases between the two ends. The CDR3 sequence is CASSPGPGDHGYTF. CDR3 DNA: TGTGCCAGCAGCCCAGGTCCAGGGGATCATGGCTACACCTTC.

The sample holds many counts of this clonotype. The V and J genes are TRBV7-9 and TRBJ2-1, with a weak D call TRBD2 (5 bases). CDR1 SEHNR and CDR2 FQNEAQ come from the germline V gene (reference sequence). V was clipped by 5 bases and J by 0 bases, with 11 bases between them. The CDR3 is 15 amino acids. The CDR3 reads CASSGLASSYNEQFF. CDR3 nucleotides: TGTGCCAGCAGCGGACTGGCTAGCTCCTACAATGAGCAGTTCTTC.

This clonotype has more than one count but fewer than ten. The chain couples TRBV12-3 or TRBV12-4 to TRBJ2-7, with TRBD2 matching 10 bases. The CDR3 length is 14 residues. The V segment lost 6 bases and the J segment 5 bases; nucleotides outside the gene matches: 7. For the CDR3, the DNA is TGTGCCAGCAGCCAAGCGGGAGGGATCCACGAGCAGTACTTC. Protein: CASSQAGGIHEQYF.

This clonotype was seen repeatedly, ten times or more. The rearrangement links TRBV7-8 to TRBJ2-3; 9 bases fit TRBD1. The CDR3 consists of 19 residues. J was trimmed by 3 bases and V by 3 bases; bases with no gene match: 16. From germline, CDR1 is SGHVS and CDR2 FQNEAQ. In DNA form, the CDR3 reads TGTGCCAGCAGCTTTAGACCGGGACAGGGTATGATGCGTACAGATACGCAGTATTTT. Translation: CASSFRPGQGMMRTDTQYF.

There are many counts of this clonotype. The V call is TRBV28, the J call TRBJ1-2; D ambiguous. CDR1 MDHEN and CDR2 SYDVKM come from the germline V gene. Deletions cut 6 bases from V and 4 bases from J, with 18 bases between. This CDR3 is built from 15 residues. In nucleotides, the CDR3 is TGTGCCAGCAGGGAAGAACGGGAGGGCCTCTATGGCTACACCTTC. This gives the protein CASREEREGLYGYTF.

Only a few counts were recorded for this clonotype. The rearrangement uses TRBV7-2 and TRBJ2-7, with unresolved D. The germline CDR1 and CDR2 sequences are SGHTA and FQGNSA. V was clipped by 5 bases and J by 2 bases, with 10 bases between them. This CDR3 comprises 13 residues. The CDR3 nucleotides are TGTGCCAGCAGCCCCCACCCCCCCTACGAGCAGTACTTC. Translating gives CASSPHPPYEQYF. Complete variable domain (other parts from reference TRBV7-2 and TRBJ2-7): GAGVSQSPSNKVTEKGKDVELRCDPISGHTALYWYRQSLGQGLEFLIYFQGNSAPDKSGLPSDRFSAERTGGSVSTLTIQRTQQEDSAVYLCASSPHPPYEQYFGPGTRLTVT.

This clonotype was seen repeatedly, ten times or more. The chain couples TRBV29-1 to TRBJ1-3; D is undetermined. From germline, CDR1 is SQVTM and CDR2 ANQGSEA. The CDR3 covers 13 residues. CDR3 in amino acids: CSAIPLAGNTIYF. CDR3 DNA: TGCAGTGCCATCCCCCTGGCTGGAAACACCATATATTTT.

This clonotype was counted many times. The chain employs TRBV2 and TRBJ1-6, with D hard to call. Per germline, CDR1 SNHLY and CDR2 FYNNEI. The CDR3 covers 14 residues. The ends were cut back, 2 bases at V and 5 bases at J, with 7 bases in the middle. CDR3 sequence (DNA): TGTGCCAGCAGTGAATTTTCGAATAATTCACCCCTCCACTTT. It codes for CASSEFSNNSPLHF.

The sample holds a few counts of this clonotype. The CDR3 loop reads CSAIRHGSNEQFF. CDR3 nucleotide sequence: TGCAGTGCTATCCGGCATGGTTCGAATGAGCAGTTCTTC. The chain combines TRBV20-1 with TRBJ2-1, with D uncertain. The CDR3 consists of 13 residues. Per the germline V gene, CDR1 is DFQATT and CDR2 is SNEGSKA (reference sequence). The V and J ends lost 4 bases and 7 bases respectively, with 14 bases between them.

The chain couples TRBV24-1 to TRBJ2-1; TRBD1 or TRBD2 may be the D gene (5 bases each). CDR1 is KGHDR and CDR2 is SFDVKD in the germline V gene. This CDR3 comprises 18 residues. The V end lost 2 bases, the J end lost 2 bases, and 18 bases lay between the germline ends. CDR3 sequence (DNA): TGTGCCACCAGTGATTCTAGATTAGGGACGGGGCCCTACAATGAGCAGTTCTTC. Translated: CATSDSRLGTGPYNEQFF.

V and J are TRBV5-1 and TRBJ2-2, with D hard to call. CDR1 is SGHRS and CDR2 is YFSETQ in the germline V gene. This CDR3 is built from 14 residues. Trimming removed 6 bases from V and 0 bases from J, with 9 bases in between. The CDR3 reads CASKAPANTGELFF. Here the CDR3 DNA reads TGCGCCAGCAAGGCCCCCGCGAACACCGGGGAGCTGTTTTTT. Full variable domain (remainder filled in from reference TRBV5-1 and TRBJ2-2): KAGVTQTPRYLIKTRGQQVTLSCSPISGHRSVSWYQQTPGQGLQFLFEYFSETQRNKGNFPGRFSGRQFSNSRSEMNVSTLELGDSALYLCASKAPANTGELFFGEGSRLTVL.

This clonotype appeared many times. This chain connects TRBV4-2 to TRBJ1-5, with D maybe TRBD1 (5 bases). The germline CDR1 and CDR2 sequences are LGHNA and YNFKEQ. The CDR3 loop spans 14 amino acids. Deletions cut 1 base from V and 3 bases from J, with 7 bases between. CDR3 bases: TGTGCCAGCAGCCAAGGACAGAACAATCAGCCCCAGCATTTT. Translation gives CASSQGQNNQPQHF.

This clonotype was found many times. The chain uses TRBV12-3 or TRBV12-4 and TRBJ2-3; 10 nucleotides align to TRBD2. The CDR3 has 14 residues. J gave up 7 bases and V 6 bases, and 7 bases lay outside the gene matches. The CDR3 here is CASSSSGGGNTQYF. The CDR3 nucleotides read TGTGCCAGCAGCTCTAGCGGGGGCGGGAATACGCAGTATTTT.

This clonotype occurred a few times. V gene TRBV5-4 combines with J gene TRBJ1-1, with D possibly TRBD1 on 6 matching bases. The length of the CDR3 is 13 residues. With 4 bases removed from V and 10 bases from J, the gap between germline ends came to 17 bases. The germline V gene encodes CDR1 SGHNT and CDR2 YYREEE (reference sequence). The CDR3 is CASSGGGAKGAFF. DNA of the CDR3: TGTGCCAGCAGCGGTGGGGGGGCCAAAGGAGCTTTCTTT.

This clonotype was recorded many times. The rearrangement links TRBV12-3 or TRBV12-4 to TRBJ2-1; the D is unclear. The CDR3 covers 15 residues. Trimming took off 4 bases at V and 5 bases at J, with 15 bases between the two ends. This CDR3 reads CASSSPSGPDNEQFF. The CDR3 DNA reads TGTGCCAGCAGTTCCCCATCCGGACCCGACAATGAGCAGTTCTTC.

This clonotype occurred many times. The genes are TRBV7-2 and TRBJ1-2, with 8 nucleotides matching TRBD1. The CDR3 runs 17 residues. The V gene end was trimmed by 1 base and the J gene end by 5 bases; junction bases not matched to a gene: 12. Per germline, CDR1 SGHTA and CDR2 FQGNSA. CDR3: CASSLDGGQGALYGYTF. The CDR3 bases are TGTGCCAGCAGCTTAGACGGTGGACAGGGAGCTTTATATGGCTACACCTTC.

This clonotype was recorded many times. V usage is TRBV25-1 and J usage is TRBJ1-6, with 8 bases identical to TRBD1. Per the germline V gene, CDR1 is MGHDK and CDR2 is SYGVNS. The CDR3 is 14 amino acids. J was trimmed by 15 bases and V by 6 bases; bases with no gene match: 13. The CDR3 loop is CASSPPWDRQGLHF. CDR3 sequence (DNA): TGTGCCAGCAGCCCACCTTGGGACAGGCAGGGCCTCCACTTT.

This clonotype was counted a few times. V usage is TRBV18 and J usage is TRBJ1-2; TRBD1 agrees at 8 bases. Germline trimming cut 5 bases from V and 6 bases from J; bases unmatched to any gene: 5. The germline V gene encodes CDR1 KGHSH and CDR2 LQKENI. This CDR3 is built from 13 residues. This CDR3 reads CASSTDRVDGYTF. As DNA, the CDR3 is TGTGCCAGCTCAACGGACAGGGTCGATGGCTACACCTTC. The whole variable domain, remainder taken from reference TRBV18 and TRBJ1-2, is NAGVMQNPRHLVRRRGQEARLRCSPMKGHSHVYWYRQLPEEGLKFMVYLQKENIIDESGMPKERFSAEFPKEGPSILRIQQVVRGDSAAYFCASSTDRVDGYTFGSGTRLTVV.

This chain uses TRBV5-1 with TRBJ2-7, with 7 bases lining up with TRBD1. The CDR3 contains 11 residues. The V segment lost 8 bases and the J segment 6 bases; nucleotides outside the gene matches: 5. Germline CDR1 and CDR2: SGHRS and YFSETQ. The DNA of the CDR3 is TGCGCCAGTCGACAGGGCCGCGAGCAGTACTTC. Translation gives CASRQGREQYF.

The table lists this clonotype with a few counts. The chain couples TRBV28 to TRBJ2-3, with D perhaps matching TRBD1 or TRBD2 (5 bases each). This CDR3 has 12 residues. With 5 bases removed from V and 7 bases from J, the gap between germline ends came to 10 bases. Germline V gives CDR1 MDHEN, CDR2 SYDVKM. The CDR3 protein is CASSPPGHTQYF. The DNA of the CDR3 is TGTGCCAGCAGTCCGCCGGGACATACGCAGTATTTT.

This clonotype has ten or more counts. This chain uses TRBV7-2 with TRBJ2-3, with D uncertain. The CDR3 totals 16 residues. Germline loops: CDR1 SGHTA, CDR2 FQGNSA. Trimming stripped 0 bases from V and 4 bases from J, with 14 bases between. The chain's CDR3 is CASSLALSWVPDTQYF. CDR3 bases: TGTGCCAGCAGCTTAGCGCTAAGTTGGGTTCCAGATACGCAGTATTTT. The full variable domain, in which reference TRBV7-2 and TRBJ2-3 provide the parts outside the CDR3, is GAGVSQSPSNKVTEKGKDVELRCDPISGHTALYWYRQSLGQGLEFLIYFQGNSAPDKSGLPSDRFSAERTGGSVSTLTIQRTQQEDSAVYLCASSLALSWVPDTQYFGPGTRLTVL.

This clonotype turned up a few times. This chain uses TRBV20-1 with TRBJ2-1, with 12 bases that match TRBD2. CDR3 length equals 12 residues. V was clipped by 7 bases and J by 5 bases; unmatched bases: 0. From germline, CDR1 is DFQATT and CDR2 SNEGSKA (reference sequence). DNA for the CDR3: TGCAGTGGGACTAGCGGGGACAATGAGCAGTTCTTC. Encoded protein: CSGTSGDNEQFF.

Concerning this clonotype itself: This could be a read error, since a much larger clone is one nucleotide away. The chain is built from TRBV11-2 and TRBJ1-1; D call uncertain. V lost 5 bases, J lost 0 bases, and 7 bases lay in between. The CDR3 extends over 13 amino acids. The germline gives CDR1 SGHAT, CDR2 FQNNGV. The CDR3 DNA is TGTGCCAGCAGCCATTACATGAACACTGAAGCTTTCTTT. It yields the protein CASSHYMNTEAFF.

At least ten counts were recorded for this clonotype. The V call is TRBV7-2, the J call TRBJ1-2; weak D call: TRBD1 (5 bases). From germline, CDR1 is SGHTA and CDR2 FQGNSA. V lost 1 base and J lost 4, with 16 bases in between. The CDR3 runs to 16 residues. The CDR3 protein is CASSLDTGPVGYGYTF. CDR3 DNA sequence: TGTGCCAGCAGCTTAGATACAGGACCGGTTGGCTATGGCTACACCTTC.

This clonotype has only a few counts. The chain is built from TRBV2 and TRBJ2-7; TRBD1 aligns across 10 bases. The CDR3 runs to 15 residues. The junction had 9 bases not matched to a gene; V was cut back by 4 bases and J by 6 bases. Germline V gene lookup returns CDR1 SNHLY and CDR2 FYNNEI. CDR3 nucleotide sequence: TGTGCCAGCAGTGGACGGACAGGGGGGTCCGGCGAGCAGTACTTC. Encoded protein: CASSGRTGGSGEQYF.

This clonotype came up many times. V gene TRBV6-2 or TRBV6-3 combines with J gene TRBJ2-7, with 7 bases fitting TRBD2. Germline lookup yields CDR1 MNHEY and CDR2 SVGEGT. The J segment lost 1 base and the V segment lost 0 bases, leaving 3 bases of the junction unmatched. CDR3 length: 15 amino acids. For the CDR3, the DNA is TGTGCCAGCAGTTACTCCTCAGCGGGGTCCTACGAGCAGTACTTC. This translates into CASSYSSAGSYEQYF.